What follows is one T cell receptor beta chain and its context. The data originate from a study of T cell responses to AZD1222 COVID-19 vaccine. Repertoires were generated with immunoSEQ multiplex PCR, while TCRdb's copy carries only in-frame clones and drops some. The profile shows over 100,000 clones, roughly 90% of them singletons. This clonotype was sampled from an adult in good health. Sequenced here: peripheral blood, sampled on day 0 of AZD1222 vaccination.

CDR3 region: CASSLPGLAGDNEQFF. DNA of the CDR3: TGTGCCAGCAGCTTGCCCGGACTAGCGGGAGACAATGAGCAGTTCTTC. The gene calls are TRBV5-6 and TRBJ2-1; 13 positions agree with TRBD2. The length of the CDR3 is 16 residues. Germline V gives CDR1 SGHDT, CDR2 YYEEEE. The V gene end was trimmed by 1 base and the J gene end by 5 bases; junction bases not matched to a gene: 3. The full variable domain, in which reference TRBV5-6 and TRBJ2-1 provide the parts outside the CDR3, is DAGVTQSPTHLIKTRGQQVTLRCSPKSGHDTVSWYQQALGQGPQFIFQYYEEEERQRGNFPDRFSGHQFPNYSSELNVNALLLGDSALYLCASSLPGLAGDNEQFFGPGTRLTVL.